These 7 T cell receptor beta chains share one sample of origin, sequenced in a study of cytomegalovirus exposure and HLA in healthy donors. Vbeta (60) and Jbeta (13) primers were used in the PCR. Measured with immunoSEQ multiplex PCR; TCRdb has only the in-frame clones, and not every one. The sample features around 200,000 clones, with about 0.8% in its top ten. Sequencing input: PBMCs. Every receptor here comes from a woman between 18 and 29 years old in good health and CMV-seropositive.

The rearrangement uses TRBV5-1 and TRBJ2-7; D gene uncertain. The CDR3 is 14 residues long. Trimming took off 3 bases at V and 0 bases at J, with 10 bases between the two ends. From germline, CDR1 is SGHRS and CDR2 YFSETQ. For the CDR3, the DNA is TGCGCCAGCAGCTCGGCAGCGACCTCCTACGAGCAGTACTTC. Residues: CASSSAATSYEQYF.

This CDR3 reads CASSLGASRVGDTQYF. In DNA form, the CDR3 reads TGCGCCAGCAGCTTGGGTGCCAGCCGGGTCGGGGATACGCAGTATTTT. The rearrangement links TRBV5-1 to TRBJ2-3; D is undetermined. Germline CDR1 is SGHRS and CDR2 is YFSETQ. V was cut by 0 bases and J by 6 bases, with 17 bases left in between. The CDR3 spans 16 residues. The full variable domain, completed using reference TRBV5-1 and TRBJ2-3, is KAGVTQTPRYLIKTRGQQVTLSCSPISGHRSVSWYQQTPGQGLQFLFEYFSETQRNKGNFPGRFSGRQFSNSRSEMNVSTLELGDSALYLCASSLGASRVGDTQYFGPGTRLTVL.

Notes on this clone: Mismatch with germline at one junction end may stem from a read error. This chain links TRBV7-7 with TRBJ1-4; TRBD1 aligns across 7 bases. The V gene's germline CDR1 is SSHAT and CDR2 FNYEAQ (reference sequence). This CDR3 spans 14 amino acids. Here the CDR3 DNA reads TGTGCTAGCAGCTTAGGGGGCCCAGATGAAAAACTGTTTTTT. This sequence encodes CASSLGGPDEKLFF.

The V gene is TRBV5-4, the J gene TRBJ2-1; possible D gene TRBD2, 6 bases. This CDR3 comprises 14 residues. Germline CDR1 SGHNT, CDR2 YYREEE (reference sequence). Trimming removed 0 bases at V and 6 bases at J, with 10 bases between. The CDR3 nucleotides are TGTGCCAGCAGCTTGGAGGGGACTGGCAATGAGCAGTTCTTC. Translating it yields CASSLEGTGNEQFF. The complete variable domain, with remaining parts taken from reference TRBV5-4 and TRBJ2-1, reads ETGVTQSPTHLIKTRGQQVTLRCSSQSGHNTVSWYQQALGQGPQFIFQYYREEENGRGNFPPRFSGLQFPNYSSELNVNALELDDSALYLCASSLEGTGNEQFFGPGTRLTVL.

The DNA of the CDR3 is TGTGCCAGCAGCCTGAGGGAGACCCAGTACTTC. Translation: CASSLRETQYF. The chain couples TRBV11-1 to TRBJ2-5; D remains ambiguous. V gave up 5 bases and J gave up 5 bases, with 6 bases separating them. The CDR3 consists of 11 residues. The V gene's germline CDR1 is SGHAT and CDR2 FQDESV (reference sequence).

This chain connects TRBV6-1 to TRBJ1-5, with 7 nucleotides matching TRBD1. Looked up from germline, CDR1 is MNHNS and CDR2 is SASEGT. J was trimmed by 6 bases and V by 2 bases; bases with no gene match: 1. The length of the CDR3 is 13 residues. CDR3 loop: CASSERDSQPQHF. The CDR3 coding sequence is TGTGCCAGCAGTGAAAGGGACAGTCAGCCCCAGCATTTT.

The J gene is TRBJ2-3, the V gene TRBV6-5, with TRBD2 identical over 9 bases. V trimming: 7 bases; J trimming: 4 bases; junction bases outside the gene matches: 6. This CDR3 region has 14 residues. Per the germline V gene, CDR1 is MNHEY and CDR2 is SVGAGI. The CDR3 nucleotides are TGTGCCAGCAATGGCGGGGGGGCAGCAGATACGCAGTATTTT. Encoded protein: CASNGGGAADTQYF.